The source of this T cell receptor (beta chain) is a study of blood T cell repertoires in COVID-19. Generated by immunoSEQ multiplex PCR, the TCRdb table keeps only in-frame clones and is missing some. The sample records hundreds of thousands of clones, roughly 80% being singletons. Germline V lookup: CDR1 MNHEY, CDR2 SVGAGI. The CDR3 loop spans 12 amino acids. The ends were cut back, 6 bases at V and 3 bases at J, with 8 bases in the middle. Residents of over 20 US areas, aged roughly 18 to 89 years, made up the participants. Participants reported their clinical history, and cohort assignment relied on those reports.

The chain combines TRBV6-5 with TRBJ1-2; D unclear. The receptor's source is a man aged 40-49 years who had been exposed to COVID-19. The sequencing sample was made of PBMCs or T cells enriched from blood (not recorded which). The CDR3 DNA sequence: TGTGCCAGCAGGTACACTGACTATGGCTACACCTTC. Translation gives CASRYTDYGYTF.